This T cell receptor (beta chain) was obtained from a study of shared clonotypes between healthy human individuals. This CDR3 has 14 amino acids. Trimming took off 1 base at V and 2 bases at J, with 9 bases between the two ends. Germline assignment: CDR1 LNHDA and CDR2 SQIVND (reference sequence). The method was immunoSEQ multiplex PCR; TCRdb's version includes in-frame clones alone and lacks a portion of them. The data show about a million clones, 60% to 80% seen once. Nashville, Tennessee was home to all donors, each a Caucasian adult. This rearrangement joins TRBV19 to TRBJ2-7; D not certain. Material for sequencing was memory CD4+ T cells from PBMCs. The subset: CD45RA-negative fraction. The receptor comes from a man aged 18-30 years in good health. Some clones in this sample may be carry-over from other donors' samples. The CDR3 nucleotides read TGTGCCAGTAGTATAGGTGGATTCCCCTACGAGCAGTACTTC. Protein product: CASSIGGFPYEQYF. Together with reference TRBV19 and TRBJ2-7, the CDR3 gives the full variable domain: DGGITQSPKYLFRKEGQNVTLSCEQNLNHDAMYWYRQDPGQGLRLIYYSQIVNDFQKGDIAEGYSVSREKKESFPLTVTSAQKNPTAFYLCASSIGGFPYEQYFGPGTRLTVT.